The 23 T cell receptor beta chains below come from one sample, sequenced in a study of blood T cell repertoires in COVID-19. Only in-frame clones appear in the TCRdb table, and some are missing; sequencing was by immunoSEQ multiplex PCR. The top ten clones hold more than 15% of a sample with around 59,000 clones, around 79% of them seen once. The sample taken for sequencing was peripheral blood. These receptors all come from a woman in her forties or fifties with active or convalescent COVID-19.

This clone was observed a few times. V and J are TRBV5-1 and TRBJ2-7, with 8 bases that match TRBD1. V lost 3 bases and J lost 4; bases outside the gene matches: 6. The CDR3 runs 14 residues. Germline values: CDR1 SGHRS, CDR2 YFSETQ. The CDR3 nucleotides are TGCGCCAGCAGCTCCGGGACAGGCCTTTACGAGCAGTACTTC. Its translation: CASSSGTGLYEQYF.

The CDR3 DNA reads TGTGCCAGCAGTGAAGGGGGCGGATTTAGAGTCGATACGCAGTATTTT. Translation: CASSEGGGFRVDTQYF. V and J are TRBV2 and TRBJ2-3; a weak D match, TRBD1 (5 bases). Trimming stripped 1 base from V and 6 bases from J, with 17 bases between. CDR3 size: 16 residues. In germline, CDR1 is SNHLY, CDR2 FYNNEI.

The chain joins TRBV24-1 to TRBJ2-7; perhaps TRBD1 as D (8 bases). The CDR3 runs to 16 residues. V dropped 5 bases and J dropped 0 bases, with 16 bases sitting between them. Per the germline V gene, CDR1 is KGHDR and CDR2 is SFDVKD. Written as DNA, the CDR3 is TGTGCCACCAGTGGGGAGGGACAGGATAACTCCTACGAGCAGTACTTC. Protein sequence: CATSGEGQDNSYEQYF.

The CDR3 DNA is TGTGCCAGCAGCTTGGAGGTTACGCAGTATTTT. Residues: CASSLEVTQYF. The rearrangement joins TRBV7-9 to TRBJ2-3; a weak D match, TRBD2 (5 bases). Germline V gene sequence: CDR1 SEHNR, CDR2 FQNEAQ (reference sequence). There are 11 residues in the CDR3. V lost 3 bases and J 8 bases, leaving 6 bases between the germline ends.

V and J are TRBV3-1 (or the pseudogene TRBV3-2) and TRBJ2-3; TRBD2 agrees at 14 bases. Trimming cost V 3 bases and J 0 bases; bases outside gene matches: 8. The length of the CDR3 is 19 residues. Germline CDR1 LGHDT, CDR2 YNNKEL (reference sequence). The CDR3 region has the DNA TGTGCCAGCAGCCACACAGGACTAGCGGGAGGCCTTAGCACAGATACGCAGTATTTT. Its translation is CASSHTGLAGGLSTDTQYF.

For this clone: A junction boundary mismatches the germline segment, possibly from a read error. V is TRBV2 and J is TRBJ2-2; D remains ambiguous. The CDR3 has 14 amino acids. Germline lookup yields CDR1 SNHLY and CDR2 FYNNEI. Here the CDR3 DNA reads TGTGCCAGCAGGGAAGGTACTAACACCGGGGAGCTGTTTTTT. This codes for CASREGTNTGELFF.

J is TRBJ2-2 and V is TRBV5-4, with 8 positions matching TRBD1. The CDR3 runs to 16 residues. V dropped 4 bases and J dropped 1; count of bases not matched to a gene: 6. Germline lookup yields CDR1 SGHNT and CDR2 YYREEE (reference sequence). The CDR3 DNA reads TGTGCCAGCAGCCGGTGGACAGGGCAGAACACCGGGGAGCTGTTTTTT. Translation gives CASSRWTGQNTGELFF.

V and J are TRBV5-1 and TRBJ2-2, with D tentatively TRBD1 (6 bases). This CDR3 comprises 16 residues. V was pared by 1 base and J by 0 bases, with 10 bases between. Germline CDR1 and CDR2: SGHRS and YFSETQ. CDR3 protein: CASSLRQAANTGELFF. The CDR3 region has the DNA TGCGCCAGCAGCTTGCGACAGGCGGCGAACACCGGGGAGCTGTTTTTT.

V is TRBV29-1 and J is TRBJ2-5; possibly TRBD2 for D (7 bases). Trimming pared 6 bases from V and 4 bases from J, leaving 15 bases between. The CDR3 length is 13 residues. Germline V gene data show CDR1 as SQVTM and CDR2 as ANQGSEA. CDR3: CSVGGRGVETQYF. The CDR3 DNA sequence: TGCAGCGTAGGGGGGAGGGGAGTAGAGACCCAGTACTTC.

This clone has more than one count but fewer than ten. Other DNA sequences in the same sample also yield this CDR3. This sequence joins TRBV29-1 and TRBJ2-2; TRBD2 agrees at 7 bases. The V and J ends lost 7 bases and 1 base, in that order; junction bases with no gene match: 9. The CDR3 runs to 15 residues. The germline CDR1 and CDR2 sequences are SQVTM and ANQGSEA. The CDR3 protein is CSAGRGGGNTGELFF. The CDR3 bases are TGCAGCGCCGGTCGGGGCGGGGGGAACACCGGGGAGCTGTTTTTT.

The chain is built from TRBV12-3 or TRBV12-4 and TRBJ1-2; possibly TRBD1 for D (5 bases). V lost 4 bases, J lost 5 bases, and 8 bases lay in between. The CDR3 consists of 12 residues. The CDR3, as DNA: TGTGCCAGCAGTTCGGGACTGTATGGCTACACCTTC. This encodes CASSSGLYGYTF.

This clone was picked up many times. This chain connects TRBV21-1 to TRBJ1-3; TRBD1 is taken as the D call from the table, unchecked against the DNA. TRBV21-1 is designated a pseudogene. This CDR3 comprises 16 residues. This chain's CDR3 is CASSKPRQGNGNTIYF. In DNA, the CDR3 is TGTGCCAGCAGCAAACCGCGACAGGGTAATGGAAACACCATATATTTT.

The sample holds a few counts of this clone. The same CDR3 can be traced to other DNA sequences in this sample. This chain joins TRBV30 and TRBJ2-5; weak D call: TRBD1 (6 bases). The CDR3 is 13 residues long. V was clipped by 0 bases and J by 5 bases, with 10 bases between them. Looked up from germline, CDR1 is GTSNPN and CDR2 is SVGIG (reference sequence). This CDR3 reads CAWSVLGAETQYF. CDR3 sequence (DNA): TGTGCCTGGAGTGTACTGGGGGCGGAGACCCAGTACTTC. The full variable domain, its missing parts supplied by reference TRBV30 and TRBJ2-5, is SQTIHQWPATLVQPVGSPLSLECTVEGTSNPNLYWYRQAAGRGLQLLFYSVGIGQISSEVPQNLSASRPQDRQFILSSKKLLLSDSGFYLCAWSVLGAETQYFGPGTRLLVL.

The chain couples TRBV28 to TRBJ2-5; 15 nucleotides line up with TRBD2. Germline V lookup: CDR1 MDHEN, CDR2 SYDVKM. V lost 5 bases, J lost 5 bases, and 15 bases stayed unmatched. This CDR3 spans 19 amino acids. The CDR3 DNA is TGTGCCAGCAGTCTTGGGTCCGGGACTAGCGGGAGGCTTGTGGAGACCCAGTACTTC. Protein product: CASSLGSGTSGRLVETQYF.

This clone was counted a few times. CDR3 loop: CASSSGTSGNSNEQFF. In nucleotides, the CDR3 is TGTGCCAGCAGTTCGGGGACTAGCGGGAATTCAAATGAGCAGTTCTTC. The chain has TRBV28 and TRBJ2-1; 13 bases map to TRBD2. CDR3 length: 16 amino acids. CDR1 and CDR2 from the germline V gene are MDHEN and SYDVKM. V lost 4 bases and J lost 7; bases outside the gene matches: 7.

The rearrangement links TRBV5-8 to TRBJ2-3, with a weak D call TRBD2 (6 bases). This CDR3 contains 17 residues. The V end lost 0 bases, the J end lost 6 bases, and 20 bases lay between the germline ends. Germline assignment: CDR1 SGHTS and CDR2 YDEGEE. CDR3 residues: CASSLGPGLPKGDTQYF. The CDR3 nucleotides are TGTGCCAGCAGCTTGGGACCGGGACTCCCCAAGGGGGATACGCAGTATTTT.

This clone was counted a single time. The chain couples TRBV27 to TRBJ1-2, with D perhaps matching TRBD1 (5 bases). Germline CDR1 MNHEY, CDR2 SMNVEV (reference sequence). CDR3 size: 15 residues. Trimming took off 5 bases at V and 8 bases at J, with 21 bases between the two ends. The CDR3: CASSLNPGGINGYTF. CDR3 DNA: TGTGCCAGCAGTCTGAACCCCGGGGGTATTAACGGCTACACCTTC.

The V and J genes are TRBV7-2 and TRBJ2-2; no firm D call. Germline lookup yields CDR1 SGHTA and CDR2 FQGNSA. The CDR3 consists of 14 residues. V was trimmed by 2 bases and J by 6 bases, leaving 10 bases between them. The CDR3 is CASSLYNVAGELFF. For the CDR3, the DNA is TGTGCCAGCAGCTTATACAACGTTGCCGGGGAGCTGTTTTTT. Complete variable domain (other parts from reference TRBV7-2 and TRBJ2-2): GAGVSQSPSNKVTEKGKDVELRCDPISGHTALYWYRQSLGQGLEFLIYFQGNSAPDKSGLPSDRFSAERTGGSVSTLTIQRTQQEDSAVYLCASSLYNVAGELFFGEGSRLTVL.

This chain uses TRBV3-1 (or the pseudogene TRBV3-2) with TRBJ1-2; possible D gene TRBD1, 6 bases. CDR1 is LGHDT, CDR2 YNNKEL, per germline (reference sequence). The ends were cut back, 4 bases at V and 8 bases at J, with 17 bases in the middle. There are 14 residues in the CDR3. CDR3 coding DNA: TGTGCCAGCAGCCGAGAACAGGGTGTGGGAGGCTACACCTTC. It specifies CASSREQGVGGYTF.

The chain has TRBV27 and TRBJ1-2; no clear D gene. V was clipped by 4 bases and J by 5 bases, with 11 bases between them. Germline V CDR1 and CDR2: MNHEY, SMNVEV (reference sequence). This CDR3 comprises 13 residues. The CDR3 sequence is CASSSPGGYGYTF. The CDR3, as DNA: TGTGCCAGCAGTTCCCCGGGAGGGTATGGCTACACCTTC.

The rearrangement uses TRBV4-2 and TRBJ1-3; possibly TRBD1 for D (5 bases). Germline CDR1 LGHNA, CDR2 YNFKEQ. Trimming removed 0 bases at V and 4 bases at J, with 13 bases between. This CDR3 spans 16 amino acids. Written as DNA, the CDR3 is TGTGCCAGCAGCCAAGATTTGCAGGGTTGGGGAAACACCATATATTTT. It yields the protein CASSQDLQGWGNTIYF.

The CDR3 bases are TGTGCCAGCAGCTTGGGGGGGACAGGGAGGAACTATGGCTACACCTTC. The encoded protein is CASSLGGTGRNYGYTF. The chain uses TRBV5-5 and TRBJ1-2, with 9 nucleotides matching TRBD1. This CDR3 is 16 amino acids long. From germline, CDR1 is SGHKS and CDR2 YYEKEE (reference sequence). V was pared by 0 bases and J by 2 bases, with 5 bases of the junction left unmatched.

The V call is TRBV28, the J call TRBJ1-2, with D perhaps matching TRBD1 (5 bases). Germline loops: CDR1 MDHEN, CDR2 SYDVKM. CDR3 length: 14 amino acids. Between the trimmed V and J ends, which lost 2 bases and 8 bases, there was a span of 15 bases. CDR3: CASSLPRDMGGYTF. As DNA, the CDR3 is TGTGCCAGCAGTTTACCCAGGGATATGGGGGGCTACACCTTC.